Following are 9 T cell receptor beta chains from one sample sequenced in a study of blood T cell repertoires in COVID-19 (dated by TCRdb to the early 2020s). The library was prepared using the immunoSEQ multiplex PCR assay. Drawn from immuneACCESS, this table holds only the in-frame rearrangements with V and J called that TCRdb kept. Clones are partly lost; checked studies trace under half to an unresolved V gene and leave the rest unexplained. This sample comprises about 76,000 clones, roughly 80% of them detected only once. Clones ranked in the top ten supply 15% to 20% of the sample. The specimen sequenced was peripheral blood. These receptor sequences come from a woman in her sixties or seventies with acute or convalescent COVID-19.

This chain links TRBV7-2 with TRBJ2-3, with 8 bases lining up with TRBD2. The CDR3 loop spans 16 amino acids. The J segment lost 2 bases and the V segment lost 2 bases, leaving 6 bases of the junction unmatched. Germline assignment: CDR1 SGHTA and CDR2 FQGNSA. CDR3 bases: TGTGCCAGCAGCTTAAGGCGGGGGGCTGCCACAGATACGCAGTATTTT. Its translation: CASSLRRGAATDTQYF.

The rearrangement uses TRBV2 and TRBJ2-7, with D possibly being TRBD2 (6 bases). V was pared by 6 bases and J by 6 bases, with 12 bases between. CDR1 and CDR2 from the germline V gene are SNHLY and FYNNEI. CDR3 length equals 12 residues. The CDR3 DNA is TGTGCCAGCAGCCGAGGGCGGGGCGAGCAGTACGTC. Its protein is CASSRGRGEQYV.

The CDR3 DNA reads as TGTGCCAGCTCACCCTTCCAGGGGGGAAGCAATCAGCCCCAGCATTTT. Its translation: CASSPFQGGSNQPQHF. The genes are TRBV18 and TRBJ1-5; 7 bases agree with TRBD1. CDR3 size: 16 residues. In germline, CDR1 is KGHSH, CDR2 LQKENI. The junction had 6 bases not matched to a gene; V was cut back by 3 bases and J by 1 base.

V gene TRBV3-1 (or the pseudogene TRBV3-2) combines with J gene TRBJ1-5; D ambiguous. The CDR3 spans 13 residues. From germline, CDR1 is LGHDT and CDR2 YNNKEL (reference sequence). V gave up 1 base and J gave up 12 bases, with 13 bases separating them. The CDR3 spells CASSQGSGFGQHF. CDR3 bases: TGTGCCAGCAGCCAAGGTTCGGGGTTCGGCCAGCATTTT.

This clone was counted between two and nine times. The rearrangement joins TRBV2 to TRBJ1-6, with D possibly being TRBD1 (5 bases). Trimming left V 4 bases short and J 6 bases short, with 13 bases between. Germline CDR1 SNHLY, CDR2 FYNNEI. This CDR3 region has 15 residues. CDR3 region: CASSVLGLSNSPLHF. In nucleotides, the CDR3 is TGTGCCAGCAGTGTTCTGGGACTGAGTAATTCACCCCTCCACTTT.

This clone appeared once. The V call is TRBV5-1, the J call TRBJ1-2; TRBD1 agrees at 7 bases. V shed 3 bases, J shed 5 bases, and the junction held 10 bases outside the gene matches. CDR3 length: 15 amino acids. Germline CDR1 and CDR2: SGHRS and YFSETQ. CDR3 sequence reads: CASSSPTGTPYGYTF. The CDR3 DNA sequence: TGCGCCAGCAGCTCTCCGACAGGGACCCCGTATGGCTACACCTTC.

CDR3 sequence: CASSPSGDEQFF. The CDR3 region has the DNA TGCGCCAGCAGCCCTAGCGGGGATGAGCAGTTCTTC. V usage is TRBV5-1 and J usage is TRBJ2-1; the match to TRBD2 covers 9 bases. The CDR3 totals 12 residues. In germline, CDR1 is SGHRS, CDR2 YFSETQ. Germline trimming cut 4 bases from V and 8 bases from J; bases unmatched to any gene: 1.

The CDR3 sequence: CASSQDPRVRGYTF. The CDR3 DNA is TGCGCCAGCAGCCAAGATCCCAGGGTAAGGGGCTACACCTTC. The genes are TRBV4-1 and TRBJ1-2; tentatively, D is TRBD1 (5 bases). The germline V gene encodes CDR1 MGHRA and CDR2 YSYEKL. The CDR3 has 14 residues. Trimming pared 0 bases from V and 8 bases from J, leaving 13 bases between.

This rearrangement joins TRBV28 to TRBJ2-1; unclear D gene. With 3 bases removed from V and 6 bases from J, the gap between germline ends came to 9 bases. CDR3 length equals 13 residues. Germline CDR1 reads MDHEN; CDR2 reads SYDVKM. CDR3 sequence: CASSFPISNEQFF. The CDR3 DNA reads as TGTGCCAGCAGTTTCCCAATTTCCAATGAGCAGTTCTTC.